The TCR beta chain under discussion was sequenced for a study of blood T cell repertoires in COVID-19. As for the study in general: The origin of the acute and convalescent COVID-19 samples was the United States, Italy and Spain.

This clone occurred a few times. Categorization into cohorts depended on clinical history that participants reported. Per the authors' pipeline: Amplification with reference gene primers provided the estimates of nucleated cell counts. Measured with immunoSEQ multiplex PCR; TCRdb has only the in-frame clones, and not every one. The V and J calls and clone size were taken over from that table, and D and trimming were inferred from the DNA. This table holds some 190,000 clones, 70% to 90% found once. Specimen: PBMCs or T cells enriched from blood (not recorded which). The clonotype was recovered from a man aged 25 to 40 with acute COVID-19.

Here the CDR3 DNA reads TGTGCCAGCAGTCCCCGACCGGGGGTGACCCAGTACTTC. It yields the protein CASSPRPGVTQYF. The V call is TRBV28, the J call TRBJ2-5; D perhaps matches TRBD2 (6 bases). The V end was cut by 5 bases, the J end by 7 bases, with 14 bases between. The CDR3 extends over 13 amino acids. Germline V gene lookup returns CDR1 MDHEN and CDR2 SYDVKM.